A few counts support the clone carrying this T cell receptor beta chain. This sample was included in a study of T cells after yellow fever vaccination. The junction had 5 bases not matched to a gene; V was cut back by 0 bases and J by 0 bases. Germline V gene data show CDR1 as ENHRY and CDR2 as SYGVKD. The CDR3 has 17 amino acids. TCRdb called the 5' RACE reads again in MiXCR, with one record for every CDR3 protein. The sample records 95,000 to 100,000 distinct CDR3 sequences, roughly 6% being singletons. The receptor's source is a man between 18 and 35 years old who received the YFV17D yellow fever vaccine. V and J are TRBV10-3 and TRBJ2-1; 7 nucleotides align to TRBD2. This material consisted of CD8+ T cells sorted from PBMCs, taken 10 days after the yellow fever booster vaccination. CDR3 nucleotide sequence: TGTGCCATCAGTGAGTCATCAGCGGGGAGCTCCTACAATGAGCAGTTCTTC. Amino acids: CAISESSAGSSYNEQFF.